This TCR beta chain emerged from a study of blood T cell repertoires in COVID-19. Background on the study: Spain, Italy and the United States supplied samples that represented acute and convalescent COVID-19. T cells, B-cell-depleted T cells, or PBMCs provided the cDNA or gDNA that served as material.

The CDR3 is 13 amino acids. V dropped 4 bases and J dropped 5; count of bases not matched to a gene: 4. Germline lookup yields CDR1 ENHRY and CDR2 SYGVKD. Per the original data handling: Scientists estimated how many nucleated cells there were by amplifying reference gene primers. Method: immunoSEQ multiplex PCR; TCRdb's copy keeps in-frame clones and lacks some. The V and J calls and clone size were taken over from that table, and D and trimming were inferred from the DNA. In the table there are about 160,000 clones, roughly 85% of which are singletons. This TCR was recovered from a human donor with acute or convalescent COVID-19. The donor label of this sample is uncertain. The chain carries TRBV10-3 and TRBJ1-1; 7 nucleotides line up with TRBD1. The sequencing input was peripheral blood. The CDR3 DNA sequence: TGTGCCATCAGTGGTTCAGGGGGAACTGAAGCTTTCTTT. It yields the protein CAISGSGGTEAFF.